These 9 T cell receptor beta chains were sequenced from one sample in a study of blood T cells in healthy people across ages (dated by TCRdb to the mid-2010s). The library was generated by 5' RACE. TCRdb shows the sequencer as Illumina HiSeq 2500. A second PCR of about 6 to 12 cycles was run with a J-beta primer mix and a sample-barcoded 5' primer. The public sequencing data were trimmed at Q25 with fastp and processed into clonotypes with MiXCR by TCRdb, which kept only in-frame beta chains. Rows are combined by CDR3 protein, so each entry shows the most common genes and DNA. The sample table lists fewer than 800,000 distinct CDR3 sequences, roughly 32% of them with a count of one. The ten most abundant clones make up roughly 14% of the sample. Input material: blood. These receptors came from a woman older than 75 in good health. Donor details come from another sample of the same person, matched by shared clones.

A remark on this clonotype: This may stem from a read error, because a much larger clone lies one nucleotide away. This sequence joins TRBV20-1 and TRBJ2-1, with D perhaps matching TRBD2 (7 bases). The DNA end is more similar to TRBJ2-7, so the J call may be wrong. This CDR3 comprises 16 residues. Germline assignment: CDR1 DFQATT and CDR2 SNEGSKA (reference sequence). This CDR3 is CSARDGSRGPYNEQYF. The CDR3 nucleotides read TGCAGTGCTAGAGATGGGTCGCGGGGGCCGTACAATGAGCAGTACTTC.

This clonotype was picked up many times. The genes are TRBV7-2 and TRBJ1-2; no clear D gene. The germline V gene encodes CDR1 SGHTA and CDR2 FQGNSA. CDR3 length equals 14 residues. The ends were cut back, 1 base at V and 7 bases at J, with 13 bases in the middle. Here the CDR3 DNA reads TGTGCCAGCAGCTTAGGGATTACATCGCTTGGCTACACCTTC. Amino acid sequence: CASSLGITSLGYTF.

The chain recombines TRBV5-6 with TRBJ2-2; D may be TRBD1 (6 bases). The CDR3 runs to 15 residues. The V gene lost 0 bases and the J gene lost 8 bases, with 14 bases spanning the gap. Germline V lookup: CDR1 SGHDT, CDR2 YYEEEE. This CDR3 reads CASSLVTGNPGELFF. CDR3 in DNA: TGTGCCAGCAGCTTGGTAACAGGGAATCCTGGGGAGCTGTTTTTT. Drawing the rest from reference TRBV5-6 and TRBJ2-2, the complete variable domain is DAGVTQSPTHLIKTRGQQVTLRCSPKSGHDTVSWYQQALGQGPQFIFQYYEEEERQRGNFPDRFSGHQFPNYSSELNVNALLLGDSALYLCASSLVTGNPGELFFGEGSRLTVL.

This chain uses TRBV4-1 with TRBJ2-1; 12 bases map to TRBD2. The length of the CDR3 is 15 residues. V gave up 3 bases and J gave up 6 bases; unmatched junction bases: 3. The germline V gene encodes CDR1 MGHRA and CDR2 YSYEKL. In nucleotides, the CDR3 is TGCGCCAGCAGCCACGGACTAGCGGGGCGCAATGAGCAGTTCTTC. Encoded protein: CASSHGLAGRNEQFF.

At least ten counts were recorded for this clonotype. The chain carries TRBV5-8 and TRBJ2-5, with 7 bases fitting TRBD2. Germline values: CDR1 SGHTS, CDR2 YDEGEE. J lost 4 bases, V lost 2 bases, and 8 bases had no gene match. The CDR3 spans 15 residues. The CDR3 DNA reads TGTGCCAGCAGCTTCCCGGGGGGAAGGGGAGAGACCCAGTACTTC. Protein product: CASSFPGGRGETQYF.

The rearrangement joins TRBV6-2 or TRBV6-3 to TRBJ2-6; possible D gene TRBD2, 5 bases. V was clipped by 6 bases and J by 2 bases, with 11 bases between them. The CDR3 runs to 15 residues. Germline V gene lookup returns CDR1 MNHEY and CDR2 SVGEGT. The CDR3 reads CASSRTSAGANVLTF. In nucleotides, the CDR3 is TGTGCCAGCAGCCGCACTAGTGCTGGGGCCAACGTCCTGACTTTC.

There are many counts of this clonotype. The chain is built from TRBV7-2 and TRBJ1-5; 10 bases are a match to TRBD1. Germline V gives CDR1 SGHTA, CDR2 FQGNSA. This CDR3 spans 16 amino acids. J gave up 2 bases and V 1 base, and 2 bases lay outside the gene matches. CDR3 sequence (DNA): TGTGCCAGCAGCTTAGTGGGGACAGGGGGCAATCAGCCCCAGCATTTT. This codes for CASSLVGTGGNQPQHF. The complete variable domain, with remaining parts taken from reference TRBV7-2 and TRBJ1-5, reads GAGVSQSPSNKVTEKGKDVELRCDPISGHTALYWYRQSLGQGLEFLIYFQGNSAPDKSGLPSDRFSAERTGGSVSTLTIQRTQQEDSAVYLCASSLVGTGGNQPQHFGDGTRLSIL.

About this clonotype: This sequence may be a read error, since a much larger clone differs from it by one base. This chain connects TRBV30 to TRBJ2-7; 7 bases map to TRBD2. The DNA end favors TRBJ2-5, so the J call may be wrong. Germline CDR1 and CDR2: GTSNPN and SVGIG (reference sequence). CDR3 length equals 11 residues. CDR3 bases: TGTGCCCGGACGGGGGGTGAGACCCAGTACTTC. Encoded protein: CARTGGETQYF.

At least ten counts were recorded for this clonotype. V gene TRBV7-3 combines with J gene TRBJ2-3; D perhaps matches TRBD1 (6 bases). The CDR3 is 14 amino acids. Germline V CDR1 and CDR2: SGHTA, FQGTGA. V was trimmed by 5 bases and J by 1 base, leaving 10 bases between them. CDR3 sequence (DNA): TGTGCCAGCAGCCCAGGGGCAGGCACAGATACGCAGTATTTT. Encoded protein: CASSPGAGTDTQYF.